The rows below give T cell receptor beta chains drawn from one sample of a study of T-cell memory formation after mild COVID-19. TCRdb re-analysed the 5' RACE reads in MiXCR, keeping a single row per CDR3 protein. The sample comprises nearly 250,000 distinct CDR3 sequences, approximately 15% of which are singletons, and approximately 2.1% rests with the top ten. Sequencing input: PBMCs or a T cell subset sorted from them (not recorded which). The origin of the receptors is an adult woman who had mild COVID-19 (a few samples of this study predate the infection). Cell type and time point are not known. Both conserved end residues are part of each CDR3. The order of the fields is CDR3 length, J gene, D gene, V gene, clone size, CDR3 protein, CDR3 DNA. D genes are given only for firm matches. The listing skips clone size in some rows; elsewhere it reads once, few, many or a size class.

>14|TRBJ2-3|NA|TRBV15|few
CATSRQGNTDTQYF
TGTGCCACCAGCAGACAGGGGAACACAGATACGCAGTATTTT
>14|TRBJ2-7|NA|TRBV12-3/TRBV12-4|NA
CASSLRQGHYEQYF
TGTGCCAGCAGTTTAAGGCAGGGACACTACGAGCAGTACTTC
>16|TRBJ2-3|NA|TRBV4-2|NA
CASSQGQGYSTDTQYF
TGTGCCAGCAGCCAAGGTCAAGGGTACAGCACAGATACGCAGTATTTT
>15|TRBJ2-1|TRBD2|TRBV6-2/TRBV6-3|few
CATQVPGGPYNEQFF
TGTGCCACCCAAGTGCCGGGAGGACCCTACAATGAGCAGTTCTTC
>15|TRBJ2-1|TRBD1|TRBV29-1|NA
CSVVGDRAFYNEQFF
TGCAGCGTTGTGGGGGACAGGGCGTTTTACAATGAGCAGTTCTTC
>15|TRBJ2-2|TRBD2|TRBV4-1|NA
CASSDVAGVTGELFF
TGCGCCAGCAGTGATGTGGCGGGGGTCACCGGGGAGCTGTTTTTT
>15|TRBJ2-1|NA|TRBV11-2|NA
CASSLRYGQAAETFF
TGTGCCAGCAGCTTAAGATACGGCCAGGCTGCGGAGACGTTCTTC
>14|TRBJ2-6|NA|TRBV5-1|NA
CASSGASGANVLTF
TGCGCCAGCTCAGGAGCCTCTGGGGCCAACGTCCTGACTTTC
>15|TRBJ2-1|TRBD2|TRBV18|many
CASSPTGPGGLEQFF
TGTGCCAGCTCACCCACCGGGCCGGGAGGTCTCGAGCAGTTCTTC
>16|TRBJ2-7|TRBD1|TRBV5-1|NA
CASSLQGVSSSYEQYF
TGCGCCAGCAGTCTTCAGGGGGTGTCGAGCTCCTACGAGCAGTACTTC
>15|TRBJ2-2|TRBD1|TRBV9|few
CASSADRAKAGELFF
TGTGCCAGCAGCGCAGACAGGGCTAAGGCCGGGGAGCTGTTTTTT
>14|TRBJ2-7|TRBD1|TRBV6-6|many
CASSWDRAAREQYF
TGTGCCAGCAGTTGGGACAGGGCAGCGAGAGAGCAGTACTTC
>15|TRBJ2-7|TRBD2|TRBV19|NA
CASSLGTSGGYEQYF
TGTGCCAGTAGTCTTGGGACTAGCGGGGGCTACGAGCAGTACTTC
>14|TRBJ2-3|NA|TRBV2|NA
CASSEGVGVDTQYF
TGTGCCAGCAGTGAAGGGGTAGGGGTGGATACGCAGTATTTT
>16|TRBJ2-5|NA|TRBV7-9|NA
CASSLRGGGPQETQYF
TGTGCCAGCAGCTTGCGGGGAGGCGGGCCCCAAGAGACCCAGTACTTC
>15|TRBJ1-2|TRBD1|TRBV5-1|NA
CASAFSTGPNYGYTF
TGCGCCAGCGCCTTTTCGACAGGGCCTAACTATGGCTACACCTTC
>11|TRBJ1-1|NA|TRBV24-1|NA
CATSRGTEAFF
TGTGCCACCAGTAGAGGGACTGAAGCTTTCTTT
>14|TRBJ1-1|NA|TRBV15|many
CATSRDGPVSTAFF
TGTGCCACCAGCAGAGATGGGCCGGTCTCAACAGCTTTCTTT
>12|TRBJ1-2|NA|TRBV5-6|NA
CASSLVGSGYTF
TGTGCCAGCAGCTTAGTGGGCAGCGGCTACACCTTC
>13|TRBJ1-6|NA|TRBV12-3/TRBV12-4|NA
CASSPLRDSPLHF
TGTGCCAGCAGCCCTTTGAGGGATTCACCCCTCCACTTT
>16|TRBJ2-2|NA|TRBV5-1|NA
CASSWTPSRDTGELFF
TGCGCCAGCAGCTGGACACCCTCTAGGGACACCGGGGAGCTGTTTTTT
>14|TRBJ2-5|TRBD1|TRBV7-3|once
CASSVTGGEETQYF
TGTGCCAGCAGCGTCACAGGGGGAGAAGAGACCCAGTACTTC
>17|TRBJ2-1|NA|TRBV5-6|NA
CASSLAWLARSYNEQFF
TGTGCCAGCAGCTTGGCCTGGCTAGCGCGCTCCTACAATGAGCAGTTCTTC